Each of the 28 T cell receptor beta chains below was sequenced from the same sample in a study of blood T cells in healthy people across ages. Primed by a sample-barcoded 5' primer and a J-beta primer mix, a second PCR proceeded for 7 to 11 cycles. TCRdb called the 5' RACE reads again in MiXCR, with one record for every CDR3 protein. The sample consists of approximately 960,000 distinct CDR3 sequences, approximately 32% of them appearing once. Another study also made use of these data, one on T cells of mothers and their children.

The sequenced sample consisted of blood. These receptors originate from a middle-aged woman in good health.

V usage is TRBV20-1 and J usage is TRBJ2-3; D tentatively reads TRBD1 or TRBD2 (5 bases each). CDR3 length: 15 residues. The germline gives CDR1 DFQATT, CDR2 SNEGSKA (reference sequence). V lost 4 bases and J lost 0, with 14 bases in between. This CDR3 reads CSATVRGRSTDTQYF. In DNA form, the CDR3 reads TGCAGTGCTACAGTTCGGGGACGCAGCACAGATACGCAGTATTTT.

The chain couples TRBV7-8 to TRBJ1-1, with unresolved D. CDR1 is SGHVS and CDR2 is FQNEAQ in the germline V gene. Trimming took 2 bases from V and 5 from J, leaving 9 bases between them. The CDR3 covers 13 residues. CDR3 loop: CASSLQVGTEAFF. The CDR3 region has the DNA TGTGCCAGCAGCTTACAGGTCGGGACTGAAGCTTTCTTT.

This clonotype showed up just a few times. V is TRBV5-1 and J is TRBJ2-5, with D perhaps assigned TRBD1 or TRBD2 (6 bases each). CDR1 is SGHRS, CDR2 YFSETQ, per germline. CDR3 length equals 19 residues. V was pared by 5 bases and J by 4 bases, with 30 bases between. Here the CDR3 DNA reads TGCGCCAGCAGGGGGGCCCAGCTCGACAGCCAAAAGGAGGGAGAGACCCAGTACTTC. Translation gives CASRGAQLDSQKEGETQYF.

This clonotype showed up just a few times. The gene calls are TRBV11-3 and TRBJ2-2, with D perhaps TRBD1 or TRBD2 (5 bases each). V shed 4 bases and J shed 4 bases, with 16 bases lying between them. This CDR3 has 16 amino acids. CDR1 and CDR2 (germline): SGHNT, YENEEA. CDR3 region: CASSYEGWAATGELFF. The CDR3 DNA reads TGTGCCAGCAGCTATGAGGGGTGGGCAGCCACCGGGGAGCTGTTTTTT. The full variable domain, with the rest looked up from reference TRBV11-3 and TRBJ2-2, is EAGVVQSPRYKIIEKKQPVAFWCNPISGHNTLYWYLQNLGQGPELLIRYENEEAVDDSQLPKDRFSAERLKGVDSTLKIQPAELGDSAVYLCASSYEGWAATGELFFGEGSRLTVL.

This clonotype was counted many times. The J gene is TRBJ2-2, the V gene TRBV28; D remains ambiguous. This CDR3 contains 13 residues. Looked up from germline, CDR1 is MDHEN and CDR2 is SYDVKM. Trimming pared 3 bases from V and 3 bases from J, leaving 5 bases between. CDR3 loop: CASSFRYTGELFF. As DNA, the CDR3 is TGTGCCAGCAGTTTTCGGTACACCGGGGAGCTGTTTTTT.

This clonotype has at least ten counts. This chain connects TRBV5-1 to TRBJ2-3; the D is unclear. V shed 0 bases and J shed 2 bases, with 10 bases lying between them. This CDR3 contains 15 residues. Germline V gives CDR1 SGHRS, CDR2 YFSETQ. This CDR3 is CASSLGQPYTDTQYF. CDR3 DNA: TGCGCCAGCAGCTTGGGCCAACCGTACACAGATACGCAGTATTTT.

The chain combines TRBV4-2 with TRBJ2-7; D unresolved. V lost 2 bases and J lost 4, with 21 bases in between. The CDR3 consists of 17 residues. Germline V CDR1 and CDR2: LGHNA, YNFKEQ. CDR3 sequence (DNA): TGTGCCAGCAGCCAATCATCCTGGGGTCCCGGCCCTTACGAGCAGTACTTC. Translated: CASSQSSWGPGPYEQYF.

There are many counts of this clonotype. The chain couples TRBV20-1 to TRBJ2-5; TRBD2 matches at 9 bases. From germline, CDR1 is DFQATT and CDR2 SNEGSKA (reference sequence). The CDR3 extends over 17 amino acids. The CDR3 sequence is CTPLYGLAGNMGETQYF. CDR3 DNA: TGCACCCCCCTCTATGGGCTAGCGGGAAACATGGGAGAGACCCAGTACTTC.

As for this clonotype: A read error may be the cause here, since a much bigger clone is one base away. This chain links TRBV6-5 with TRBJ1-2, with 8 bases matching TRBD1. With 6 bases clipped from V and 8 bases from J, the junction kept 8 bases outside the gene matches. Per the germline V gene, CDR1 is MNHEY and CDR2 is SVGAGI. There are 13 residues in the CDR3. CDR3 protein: CASRETGVEGYTF. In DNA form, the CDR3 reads TGTGCCAGCAGGGAGACAGGGGTGGAGGGCTACACCTTC.

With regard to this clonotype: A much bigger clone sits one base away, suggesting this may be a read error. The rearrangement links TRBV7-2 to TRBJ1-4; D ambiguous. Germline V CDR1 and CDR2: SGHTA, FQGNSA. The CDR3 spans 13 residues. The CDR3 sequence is CASSLGANEKRFF. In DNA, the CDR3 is TGTGCCAGCAGCTTAGGAGCTAATGAAAAACGGTTTTTT.

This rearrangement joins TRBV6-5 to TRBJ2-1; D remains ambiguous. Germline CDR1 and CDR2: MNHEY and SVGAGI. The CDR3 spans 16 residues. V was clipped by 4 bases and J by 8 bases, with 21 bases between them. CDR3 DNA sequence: TGTGCCAGCAGTTTAACACGACGTCCTCAATCCCATGAGCAGTTCTTC. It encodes CASSLTRRPQSHEQFF.

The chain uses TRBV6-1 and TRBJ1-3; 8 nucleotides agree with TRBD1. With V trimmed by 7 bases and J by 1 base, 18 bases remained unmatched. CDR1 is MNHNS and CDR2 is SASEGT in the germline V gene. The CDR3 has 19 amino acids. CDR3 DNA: TGTGCCAGCACCAGGGTGCGGACAGGGAGCTCGCATTCTGGAAACACCATATATTTT. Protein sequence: CASTRVRTGSSHSGNTIYF.

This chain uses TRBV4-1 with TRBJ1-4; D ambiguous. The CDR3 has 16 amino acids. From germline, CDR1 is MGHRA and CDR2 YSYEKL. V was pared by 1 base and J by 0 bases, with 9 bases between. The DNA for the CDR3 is TGCGCCAGCAGCCAAGGAAGGGTTGCAACTAATGAAAAACTGTTTTTT. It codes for CASSQGRVATNEKLFF.

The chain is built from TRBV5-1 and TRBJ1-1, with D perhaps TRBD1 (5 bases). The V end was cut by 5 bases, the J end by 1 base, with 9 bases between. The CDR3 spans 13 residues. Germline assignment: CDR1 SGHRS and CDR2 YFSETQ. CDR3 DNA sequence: TGCGCCAGCAGAGACGGACAGAACACTGAAGCTTTCTTT. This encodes CASRDGQNTEAFF.

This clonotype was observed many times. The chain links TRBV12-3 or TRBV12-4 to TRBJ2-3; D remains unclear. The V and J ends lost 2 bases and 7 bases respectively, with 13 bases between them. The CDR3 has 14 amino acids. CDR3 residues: CASSLILTLNTQYF. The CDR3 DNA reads TGTGCCAGCAGTTTAATACTGACATTAAATACGCAGTATTTT.

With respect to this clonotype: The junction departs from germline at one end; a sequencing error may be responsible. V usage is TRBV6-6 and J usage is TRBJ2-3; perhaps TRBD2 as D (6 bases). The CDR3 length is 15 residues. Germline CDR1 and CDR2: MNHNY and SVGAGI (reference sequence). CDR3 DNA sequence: TGTGCCAGCAGTCCGAGACTAGGTGGAATTGATATGCAGTATTTT. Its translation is CASSPRLGGIDMQYF.

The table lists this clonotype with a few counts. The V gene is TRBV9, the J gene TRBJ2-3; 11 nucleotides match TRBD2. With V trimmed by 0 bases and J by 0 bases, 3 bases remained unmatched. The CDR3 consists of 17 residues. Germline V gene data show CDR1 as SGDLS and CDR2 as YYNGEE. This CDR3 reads CASSVGRTSGSTDTQYF. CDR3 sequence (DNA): TGTGCCAGCAGCGTAGGTAGGACTAGCGGGAGCACAGATACGCAGTATTTT.

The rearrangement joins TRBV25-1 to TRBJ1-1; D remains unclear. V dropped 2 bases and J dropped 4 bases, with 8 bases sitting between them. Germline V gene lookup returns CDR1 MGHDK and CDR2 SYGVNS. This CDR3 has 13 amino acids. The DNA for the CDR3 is TGTGCCAGCAGTGAAGTGGGGAGCACTGAAGCTTTCTTT. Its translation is CASSEVGSTEAFF.

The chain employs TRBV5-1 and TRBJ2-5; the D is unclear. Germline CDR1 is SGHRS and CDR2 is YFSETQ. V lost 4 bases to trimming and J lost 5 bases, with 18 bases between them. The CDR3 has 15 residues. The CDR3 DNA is TGCGCCAGCAGCCGCCTGGGCGATTACGTGGAGACCCAGTACTTC. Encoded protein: CASSRLGDYVETQYF.

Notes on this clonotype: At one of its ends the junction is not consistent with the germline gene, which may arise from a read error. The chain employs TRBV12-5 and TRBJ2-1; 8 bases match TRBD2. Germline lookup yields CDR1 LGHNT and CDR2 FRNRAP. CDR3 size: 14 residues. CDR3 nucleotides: TGTGCTAGTGGTGCGGGGGGTTCCTACAATGAGCGGTTCTTC. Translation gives CASGAGGSYNERFF.

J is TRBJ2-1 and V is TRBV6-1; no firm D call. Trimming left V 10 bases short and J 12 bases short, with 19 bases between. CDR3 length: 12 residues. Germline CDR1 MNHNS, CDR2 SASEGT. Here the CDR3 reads CATASEWGGQFF. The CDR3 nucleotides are TGTGCCACTGCATCCGAGTGGGGTGGGCAGTTCTTC.

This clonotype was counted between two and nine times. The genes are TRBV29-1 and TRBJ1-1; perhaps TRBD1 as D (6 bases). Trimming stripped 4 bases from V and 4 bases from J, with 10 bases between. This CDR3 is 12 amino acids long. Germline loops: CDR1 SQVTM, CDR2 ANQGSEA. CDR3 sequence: CSVVGGLTEAFF. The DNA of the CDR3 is TGCAGCGTTGTTGGGGGCCTCACTGAAGCTTTCTTT.

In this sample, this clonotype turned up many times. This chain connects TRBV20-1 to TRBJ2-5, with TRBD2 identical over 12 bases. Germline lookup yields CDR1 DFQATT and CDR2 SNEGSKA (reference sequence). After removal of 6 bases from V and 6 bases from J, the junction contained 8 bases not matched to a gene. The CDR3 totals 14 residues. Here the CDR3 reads CSAPTRTSGKTQYF. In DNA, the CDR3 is TGCAGTGCCCCTACTCGGACTAGCGGGAAGACCCAGTACTTC.

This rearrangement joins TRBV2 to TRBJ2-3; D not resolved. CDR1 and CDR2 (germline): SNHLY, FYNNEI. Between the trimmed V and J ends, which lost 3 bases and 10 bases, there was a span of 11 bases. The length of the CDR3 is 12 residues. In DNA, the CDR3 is TGTGCCAGCAGTGAGATTCCTATATCGCAGTATTTT. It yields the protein CASSEIPISQYF.

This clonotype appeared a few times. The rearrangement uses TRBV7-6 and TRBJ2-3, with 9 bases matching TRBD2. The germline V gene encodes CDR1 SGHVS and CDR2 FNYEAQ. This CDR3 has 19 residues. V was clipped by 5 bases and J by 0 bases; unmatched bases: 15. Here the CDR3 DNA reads TGTGCCAGCAGCCCCCGATCAAGAGCTAGCGGGGAGAGCACAGATACGCAGTATTTT. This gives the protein CASSPRSRASGESTDTQYF.

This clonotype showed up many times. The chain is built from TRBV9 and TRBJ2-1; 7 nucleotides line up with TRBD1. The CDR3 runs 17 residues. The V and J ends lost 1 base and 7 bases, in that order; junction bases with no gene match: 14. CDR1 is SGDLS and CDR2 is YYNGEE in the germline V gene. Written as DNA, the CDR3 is TGTGCCAGCAGCGTATCCCCGACAGGGAGCACAGAAAATGAGCAGTTCTTC. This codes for CASSVSPTGSTENEQFF.

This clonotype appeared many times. CDR3 coding DNA: TGCAGCGGGCGGAGGGGTGAGCAGTTCTTC. The encoded protein is CSGRRGEQFF. The chain combines TRBV29-1 with TRBJ2-1, with a weak D call TRBD2 (6 bases). V was trimmed by 7 bases and J by 9 bases, leaving 10 bases between them. This CDR3 comprises 10 residues. CDR1 is SQVTM, CDR2 ANQGSEA, per germline.

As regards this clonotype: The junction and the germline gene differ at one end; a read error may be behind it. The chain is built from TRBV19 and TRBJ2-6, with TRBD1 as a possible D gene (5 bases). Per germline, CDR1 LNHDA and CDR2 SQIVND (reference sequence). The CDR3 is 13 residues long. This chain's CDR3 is CASSLSGADVLTF. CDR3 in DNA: TGTGCCAGTAGCCTATCTGGGGCCGACGTCCTGACTTTC.